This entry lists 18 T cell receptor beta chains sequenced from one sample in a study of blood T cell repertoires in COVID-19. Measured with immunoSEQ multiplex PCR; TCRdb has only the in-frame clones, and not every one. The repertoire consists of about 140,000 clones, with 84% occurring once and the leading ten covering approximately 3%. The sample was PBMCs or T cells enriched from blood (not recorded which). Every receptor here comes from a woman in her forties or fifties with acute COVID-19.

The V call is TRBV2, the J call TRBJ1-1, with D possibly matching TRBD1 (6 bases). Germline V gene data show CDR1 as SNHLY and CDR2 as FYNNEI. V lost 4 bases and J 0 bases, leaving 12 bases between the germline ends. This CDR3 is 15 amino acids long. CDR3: CASSGSRGLNTEAFF. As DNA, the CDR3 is TGTGCCAGCAGTGGTTCGCGGGGGCTGAACACTGAAGCTTTCTTT. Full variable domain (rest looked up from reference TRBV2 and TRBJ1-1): EPEVTQTPSHQVTQMGQEVILRCVPISNHLYFYWYRQILGQKVEFLVSFYNNEISEKSEIFDDQFSVERPDGSNFTLKIRSTKLEDSAMYFCASSGSRGLNTEAFFGQGTRLTVV.

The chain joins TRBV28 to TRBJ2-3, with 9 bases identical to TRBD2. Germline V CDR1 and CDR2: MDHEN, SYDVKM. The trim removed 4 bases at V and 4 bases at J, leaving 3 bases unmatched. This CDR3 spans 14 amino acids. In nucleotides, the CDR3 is TGTGCCAGCAGTTGGACTAGCGTTGCAGATACGCAGTATTTT. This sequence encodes CASSWTSVADTQYF.

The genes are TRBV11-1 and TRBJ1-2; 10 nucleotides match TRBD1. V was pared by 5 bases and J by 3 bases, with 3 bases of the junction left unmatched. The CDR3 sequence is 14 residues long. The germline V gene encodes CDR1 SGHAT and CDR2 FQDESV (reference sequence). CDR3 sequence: CASSPGTGDYGYTF. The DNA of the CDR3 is TGTGCCAGCAGCCCTGGGACAGGGGACTATGGCTACACCTTC.

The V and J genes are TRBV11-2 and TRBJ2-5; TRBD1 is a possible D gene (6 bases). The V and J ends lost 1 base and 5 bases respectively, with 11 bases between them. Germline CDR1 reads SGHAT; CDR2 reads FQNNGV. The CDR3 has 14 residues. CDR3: CASSLGQGMETQYF. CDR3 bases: TGTGCCAGCAGCTTAGGGCAGGGGATGGAGACCCAGTACTTC.

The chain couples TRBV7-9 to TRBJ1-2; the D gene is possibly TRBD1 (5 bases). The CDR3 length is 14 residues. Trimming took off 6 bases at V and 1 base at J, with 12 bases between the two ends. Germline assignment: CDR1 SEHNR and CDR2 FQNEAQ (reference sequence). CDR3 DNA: TGTGCCAGCAGTCGTACAGGTTTTAACTATGGCTACACCTTC. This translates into CASSRTGFNYGYTF. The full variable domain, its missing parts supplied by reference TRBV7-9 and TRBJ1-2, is DTGVSQNPRHKITKRGQNVTFRCDPISEHNRLYWYRQTLGQGPEFLTYFQNEAQLEKSRLLSDRFSAERPKGSFSTLEIQRTEQGDSAMYLCASSRTGFNYGYTFGSGTRLTVV.

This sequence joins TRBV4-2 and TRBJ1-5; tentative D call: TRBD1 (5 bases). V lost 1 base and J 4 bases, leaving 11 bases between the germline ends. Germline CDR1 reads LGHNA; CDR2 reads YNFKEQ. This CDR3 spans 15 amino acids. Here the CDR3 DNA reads TGTGCCAGCAGCCAAGCTGGCCAGGGAAATCAGCCCCAGCATTTT. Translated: CASSQAGQGNQPQHF.

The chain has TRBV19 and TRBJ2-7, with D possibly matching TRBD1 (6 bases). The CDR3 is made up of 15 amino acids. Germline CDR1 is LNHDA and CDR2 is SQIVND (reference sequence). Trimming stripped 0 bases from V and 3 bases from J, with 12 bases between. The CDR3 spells CASSIDHGRGYEQYF. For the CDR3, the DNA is TGTGCCAGTAGTATAGACCACGGCAGGGGCTACGAGCAGTACTTC.

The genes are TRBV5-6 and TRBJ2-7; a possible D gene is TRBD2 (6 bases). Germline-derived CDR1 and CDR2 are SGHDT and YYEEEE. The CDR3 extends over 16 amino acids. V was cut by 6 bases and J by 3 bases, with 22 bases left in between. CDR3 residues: CASTFLISGGYYEQYF. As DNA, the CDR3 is TGTGCCAGCACCTTTTTAATTAGCGGTGGCTACTACGAGCAGTACTTC.

The CDR3 region has the DNA TGTGCCAGCAGTCAGACTCAGGGGTACTCCTACAATGAGCAGTTCTTC. Encoded protein: CASSQTQGYSYNEQFF. The rearrangement links TRBV7-9 to TRBJ2-1, with a tentative D call TRBD1 (6 bases). The CDR3 has 16 residues. With 6 bases removed from V and 0 bases from J, the gap between germline ends came to 15 bases. CDR1 is SEHNR and CDR2 is FQNEAQ in the germline V gene (reference sequence). The variable domain in full, with the rest retrieved from reference TRBV7-9 and TRBJ2-1, is DTGVSQNPRHKITKRGQNVTFRCDPISEHNRLYWYRQTLGQGPEFLTYFQNEAQLEKSRLLSDRFSAERPKGSFSTLEIQRTEQGDSAMYLCASSQTQGYSYNEQFFGPGTRLTVL.

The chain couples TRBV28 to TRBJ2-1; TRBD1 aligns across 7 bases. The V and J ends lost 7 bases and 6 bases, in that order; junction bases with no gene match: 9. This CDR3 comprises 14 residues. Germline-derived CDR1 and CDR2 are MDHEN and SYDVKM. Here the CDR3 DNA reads TGTGCCAGCAACCCTGCCGACAGGGCCAATGAGCAGTTCTTC. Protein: CASNPADRANEQFF.

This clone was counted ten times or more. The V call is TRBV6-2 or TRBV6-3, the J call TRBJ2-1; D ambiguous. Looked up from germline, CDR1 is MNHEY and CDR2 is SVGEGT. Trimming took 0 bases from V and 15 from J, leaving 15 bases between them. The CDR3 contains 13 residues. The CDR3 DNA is TGTGCCAGCAGTTACTCGTCGGTTCGTCGCCTGTTCTTC. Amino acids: CASSYSSVRRLFF.

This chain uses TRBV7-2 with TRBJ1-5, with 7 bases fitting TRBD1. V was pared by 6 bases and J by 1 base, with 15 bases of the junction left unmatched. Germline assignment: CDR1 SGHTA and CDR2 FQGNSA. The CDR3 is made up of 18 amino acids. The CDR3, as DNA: TGTGCCAGCAGTCCTGGGGGACAGAGCATATTAAGCAATCAGCCCCAGCATTTT. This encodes CASSPGGQSILSNQPQHF.

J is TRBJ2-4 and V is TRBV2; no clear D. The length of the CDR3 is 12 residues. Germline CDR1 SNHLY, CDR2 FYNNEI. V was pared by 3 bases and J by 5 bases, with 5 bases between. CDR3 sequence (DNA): TGTGCCAGCAGTGACGGAGAAAACATTCAGTACTTC. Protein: CASSDGENIQYF.

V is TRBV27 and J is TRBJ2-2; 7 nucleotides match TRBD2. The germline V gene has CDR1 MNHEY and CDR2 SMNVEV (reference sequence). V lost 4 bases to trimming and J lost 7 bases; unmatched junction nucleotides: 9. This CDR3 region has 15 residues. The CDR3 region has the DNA TGTGCCAGCAGTTATAAACCCGGGACTAACGGGGAGCTGTTTTTT. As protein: CASSYKPGTNGELFF.

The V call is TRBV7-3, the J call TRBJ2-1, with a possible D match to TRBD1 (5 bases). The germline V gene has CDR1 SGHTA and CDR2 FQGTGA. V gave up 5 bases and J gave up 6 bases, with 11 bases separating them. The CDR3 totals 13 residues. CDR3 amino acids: CASSPRGANEQFF. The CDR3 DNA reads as TGTGCCAGCAGCCCTCGTGGGGCCAATGAGCAGTTCTTC.

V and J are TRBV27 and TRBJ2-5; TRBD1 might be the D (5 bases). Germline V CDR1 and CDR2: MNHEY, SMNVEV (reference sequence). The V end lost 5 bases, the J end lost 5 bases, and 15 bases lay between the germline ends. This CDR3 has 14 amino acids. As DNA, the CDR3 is TGTGCCAGCAGTGGGGCAGTCGTTCGCGAGACCCAGTACTTC. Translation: CASSGAVVRETQYF.

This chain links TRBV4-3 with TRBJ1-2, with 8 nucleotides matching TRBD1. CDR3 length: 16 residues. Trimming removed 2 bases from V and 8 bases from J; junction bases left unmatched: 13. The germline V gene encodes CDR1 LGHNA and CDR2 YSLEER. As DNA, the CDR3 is TGCGCCAGCAGCCAAAAAAGCGGACAGGGAGGAGCGGGCTACACCTTC. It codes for CASSQKSGQGGAGYTF.

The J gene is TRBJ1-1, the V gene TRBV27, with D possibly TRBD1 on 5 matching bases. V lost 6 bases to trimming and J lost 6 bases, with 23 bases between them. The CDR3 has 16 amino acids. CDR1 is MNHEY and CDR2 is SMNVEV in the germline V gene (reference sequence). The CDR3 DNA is TGTGCCAGCAGGATCTCATGGAGTGGAGGGGCGGCTGAAGCTTTCTTT. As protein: CASRISWSGGAAEAFF.